This is a list of T cell receptor beta chains from one sample in a study of cytotoxic CD8 clonotypes in ibrutinib-treated CLL. Sequenced by immunoSEQ multiplex PCR; TCRdb stores in-frame clones only, minus some. The sample lists over 150,000 clones, around 72% seen once, with about an eighth in the top ten. Sequencing was performed on PBMCs, taken after 24 months of ibrutinib treatment. These receptors all stem from a human donor with chronic lymphocytic leukemia. Each CDR3 is given with its conserved first and last residue. Not all rows give a size; the values are once, few, many and, for expanded clones, a class.

V gene: TRBV13
clone size: NA
CDR3 protein: CASSFGQPSDGYTF

V gene: TRBV18
clone size: NA
CDR3 protein: CASSPGAGGNQPQHF

V gene: TRBV30
clone size: few
CDR3 protein: CAWSNSMNTEAFF

V gene: TRBV27
clone size: few
CDR3 protein: CASSLSWGGTNQPQHF

V gene: TRBV6-5
clone size: NA
CDR3 protein: CASSYLKGGYGYTF

V gene: TRBV28
clone size: few
CDR3 protein: CATTAVNEKLFF

V gene: TRBV13
clone size: NA
CDR3 protein: CASSLKTGYTEAFF

V gene: TRBV11-2
clone size: NA
CDR3 protein: CASRTAGSGGGYTF

V gene: TRBV7-3
clone size: NA
CDR3 protein: CASSPGLFNEQFF

V gene: TRBV5-1
clone size: NA
CDR3 protein: CASSRASTGTDTQYF

V gene: TRBV2
clone size: NA
CDR3 protein: CASSERASGREAFF

V gene: TRBV5-5
clone size: NA
CDR3 protein: CASSLGAVTVFTDTQYF

V gene: TRBV30
clone size: NA
CDR3 protein: CAWSVGLAGPGQYF

V gene: TRBV6-6
clone size: NA
CDR3 protein: CASSYQILGYGYTF

V gene: TRBV7-2
clone size: once
CDR3 protein: CASSLDWTGPYEQYF

V gene: TRBV5-1
clone size: NA
CDR3 protein: CASSFGTVHDFYGYTF

V gene: TRBV5-5
clone size: once
CDR3 protein: CASSTWGLAGGGEQFF

V gene: TRBV28
clone size: few
CDR3 protein: CASSPAYGYTF

V gene: TRBV5-1
clone size: NA
CDR3 protein: CASSESGSQFF

V gene: TRBV7-6
clone size: few
CDR3 protein: CASSLADYYNEQFF

V gene: TRBV9
clone size: NA
CDR3 protein: CASSVQQGATAGNTIYF

V gene: TRBV7-2
clone size: NA
CDR3 protein: CASSLGPVEQFF

V gene: TRBV7-3
clone size: few
CDR3 protein: CASSPNRGSGNTIYF

V gene: TRBV6-4
clone size: few
CDR3 protein: CASSEGGLGLETQYF

V gene: TRBV6-1
clone size: NA
CDR3 protein: CASSEREGNTGELFF

V gene: TRBV18
clone size: NA
CDR3 protein: CASSPGFRREQYF

V gene: TRBV9
clone size: few
CDR3 protein: CASSVASRNEQFF

V gene: TRBV7-8
clone size: few
CDR3 protein: CASSPLVISYNEQFF

V gene: TRBV18
clone size: NA
CDR3 protein: CASSPNRGHYEQYF

V gene: TRBV5-1
clone size: NA
CDR3 protein: CASSWGLAPNTGELFF

V gene: TRBV30
clone size: NA
CDR3 protein: CAWNPNLGYNEQFF

V gene: TRBV29-1
clone size: NA
CDR3 protein: CSVGEWNTEAFF

V gene: TRBV27
clone size: NA
CDR3 protein: CASSLSPGLLTGELFF

V gene: TRBV2
clone size: NA
CDR3 protein: CASSVAGARGESNSPLHF

V gene: TRBV9
clone size: NA
CDR3 protein: CASRRGQGVNTEAFF

V gene: TRBV11-2
clone size: NA
CDR3 protein: CASSLGGDAFDEQYF

V gene: TRBV5-1
clone size: NA
CDR3 protein: CASSLDDPNTGELFF

V gene: TRBV7-2
clone size: few
CDR3 protein: CASSLSGTYGYTF

V gene: TRBV2
clone size: few
CDR3 protein: CASSAEGPGDTEAFF

V gene: TRBV6-5
clone size: NA
CDR3 protein: CASSDRTGPYEQYF

V gene: TRBV2
clone size: NA
CDR3 protein: CASSDRSGVQEAFF

V gene: TRBV28
clone size: few
CDR3 protein: CASSSPGVAGANVLTF

V gene: TRBV2
clone size: few
CDR3 protein: CASRVTTMGEQYF